Sequencing of this TCR beta chain was carried out in a study of Japanese encephalitis immunity and Zika vaccine responses (dated by TCRdb to the early 2020s). The study in broad terms: Each included participant got alum-adjuvanted ZPIV three times, at weeks 0, 4 and 28, with every dose being 5.0 ug. About a dozen participants were given two doses of JEV vaccine (IXIARO) 28 days apart, two to three months before the first ZPIV dose. Before ZPIV, 11 to 12 participants got a single dose of YFV vaccine (YF-VAX), while 8 to 10 participants were flavivirus-naive. Over five representative participants per pre-vaccination group were picked for TCR sequencing, using samples from week 52 and from week 0, the point after pre-vaccination but before ZPIV. TCR repertoires from three flavivirus-naive individuals were additionally analyzed at weeks 2, 6 and 52 after the start of ZPIV vaccination. For stimulations, either ZIKV structural-protein peptide pools divided into flavivirus-conserved and non-conserved sets or JEV or YFV peptides matching the pre-vaccination were used. The ZIKV peptides, 15-mers that overlapped by 11 residues, were chosen for containing NetMHCpan/NetMHCII-predicted epitopes with affinity below 50 nM. The study tested whether CD4 T cell responses to the Zika vaccine were shaped by prior Japanese encephalitis virus (JEV) or yellow fever virus (YFV) vaccination.

By how much of the sample it makes up, this clonotype is large (0.1 to 1%). Nothing much larger sits one base from this clone, and base qualities are not available. After labeling with CellTrace CFSE, PBMCs were cultured for 6 days in RPMI containing roughly 8% human serum along with peptide pools, each at about 0.98 ug/mL. On a BD FACSAria, proliferating CD4 T cells were sorted without fixation as live CD56-CD19-CD16-CD3+CD4+ CFSE-low cells. The enrolled adults were healthy and tested seronegative for ZIKV, JEV, YFV, DENV and WNV on microneutralization screening. The samples were taken from a phase 1, double-blinded, randomized, placebo-controlled trial testing an alum-adjuvanted Zika purified-inactivated virus (ZPIV) vaccine. Peripheral blood mononuclear cells were isolated using a standard procedure and then kept frozen in liquid nitrogen until they were used. Study-level results and caveats: Peptide-pool deconvolution was not performed because of sample size limitations, and consequently the individual peptides driving cross-reactive responses were not identified. Rather than the whole vaccinated cohort, the analysis covered just a subset of trial participants, namely those who received three doses and had adequate samples. Repertoire similarity across time-points and stimulations was higher in JEV-pre-vaccinated donors than in YFV-pre-vaccinated donors, indicating more clonotypes shared between ZIKV and JEV stimulation. In JEV-pre-vaccinated donors, the repertoire richness of CD4 T cells responding to conserved ZIKV epitopes decreased significantly after ZPIV. Samples were clustered by participant, with no similarity observed between individuals, suggesting that no public TCRs were detected. CD8 T cell responses to ZIKV peptide pools were of very low magnitude and seen in only a few individuals.

Library preparation was by 5' RACE. Before sequencing, the TCRbeta libraries were pooled in proportion to the number of cells sorted for each library. Total RNA was extracted from sorted cells with RNAzol RT, and cDNA was synthesized with an oligo(dT) primer and a template-switching oligo. Using Kapa HiFi, PCR amplified the TCRbeta V-CDR3-J region between a SMARTer oligo primer and a TCRbeta constant-region primer. Illumina adaptors and sample-specific index barcodes were added in a second PCR, with HighPrep bead cleanup and a Bioanalyzer check confirming a band of roughly 650 bp. Sequencing of the libraries was done on an Illumina MiSeq using 2x151 bp paired-end reads. On the authors' methods: Reads were demultiplexed with an in-house Java program, and MiXCR assigned TCRbeta annotations and counted clonotypes. Repertoire overlap was assessed with Morisita-Horn indices from the R package vegan, and UPGMA clustering and Circos plots of recurring clonotypes were generated. Shannon diversity and richness were each normalized to the maximum value possible given the input cell numbers, so the resulting values fell between 0 and 1. CDR3beta sequences were aligned with MUSCLE, distances computed with SeqinR, and multidimensional scaling plotted in R. TCRdb cleaned the public reads at Q25 with fastp, built clones with MiXCR and kept in-frame beta chains. All rows with the same CDR3 protein become a single entry with the most common DNA and genes. Here the V and J calls rest on TCRdb's processing, not on the authors' analysis. The sample contains approximately 550 distinct CDR3 sequences, roughly 2.2% of them found a single time. The ten most abundant clones make up around 20% of the sample.

V drops 5 bases and J drops 1 base, leaving 19 bases in between. The germline V gene supplies CDR1 SGHTA and CDR2 FQGTGA. From its cysteine to its phenylalanine, the CDR3 spans 17 amino acids. Left in the record is the CDR3 DNA by itself, 51 bases read in frame from the first base. The chain uses TRBV7-3 and TRBJ2-3; the D segment might be TRBD1 or TRBD2, since each matches 5 bases. Sample: antigen-activated CD4+ T cells from blood, cultured, taken during a Zika inactivated vaccine study. The receptor comes from an adult woman who received an inactivated Zika virus vaccine. The DNA is as follows: TGTGCCAGCAGCCCTACTCGGGGCTCGGCTGGCACAGATACGCAGTATTTT. It is translated as CASSPTRGSAGTDTQYF.